Reported below is one T cell receptor (beta chain). Antigen specificity is unknown. The source of the sample is a study of cytomegalovirus exposure and HLA in healthy donors. Study-level points and caveats: CMV serostatus was the only recorded immune exposure for donors. V- and J-gene trimming in TCR beta was tied to a missense DCLRE1C variant by an analysis performed later.

60 Vbeta and 13 Jbeta primers were used in PCR. Repertoires were generated with immunoSEQ multiplex PCR, while TCRdb's copy carries only in-frame clones and drops some. The sample has 200,000 or so clones; approximately 80% are singletons. Looked up from germline, CDR1 is SEHNR and CDR2 is FQNEAQ (reference sequence). V was clipped by 1 base and J by 0 bases, with 12 bases between them. The CDR3 length is 16 residues. The specimen was PBMCs. The rearrangement uses TRBV7-9 and TRBJ1-1, with D possibly being TRBD1 (5 bases). This clonotype was sampled from a boy aged 2 to 10 in good health and CMV-seronegative. This CDR3 reads CASSLVAGQLNTEAFF. For the CDR3, the DNA is TGTGCCAGCAGCTTAGTCGCCGGACAATTGAACACTGAAGCTTTCTTT.